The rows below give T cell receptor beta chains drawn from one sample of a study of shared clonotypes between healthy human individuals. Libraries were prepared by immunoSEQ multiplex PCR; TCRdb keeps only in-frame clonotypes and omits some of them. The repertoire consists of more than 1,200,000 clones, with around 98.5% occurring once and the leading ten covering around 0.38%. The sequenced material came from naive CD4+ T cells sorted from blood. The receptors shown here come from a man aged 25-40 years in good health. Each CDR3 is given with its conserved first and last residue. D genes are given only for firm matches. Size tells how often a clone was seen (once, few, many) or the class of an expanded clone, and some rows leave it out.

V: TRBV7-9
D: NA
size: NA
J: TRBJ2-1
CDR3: CASSPRDSYNEQFF
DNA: TGTGCCAGCAGCCCGCGGGACTCCTACAATGAGCAGTTCTTC

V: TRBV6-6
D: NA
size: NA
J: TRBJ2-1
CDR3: CASSYLNNEQFF
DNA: TGTGCCAGCAGTTACCTCAACAATGAGCAGTTCTTC

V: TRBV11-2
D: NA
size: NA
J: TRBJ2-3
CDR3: CASSLALADTQYF
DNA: TGTGCCAGCAGCTTAGCTCTGGCAGATACGCAGTATTTT

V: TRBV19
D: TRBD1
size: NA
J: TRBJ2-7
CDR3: CASSRQGARDREQYF
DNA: TGTGCCAGTAGTCGACAGGGGGCGCGAGATAGGGAGCAGTACTTC

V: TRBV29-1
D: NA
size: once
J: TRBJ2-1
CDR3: CSGYSGSSYNEQFF
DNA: TGCAGCGGATATAGCGGTTCCTCCTACAATGAGCAGTTCTTC

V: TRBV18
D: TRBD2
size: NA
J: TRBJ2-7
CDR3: CASSTSGPPGEQYF
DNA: TGTGCCAGCTCGACTAGCGGCCCCCCCGGGGAGCAGTACTTC

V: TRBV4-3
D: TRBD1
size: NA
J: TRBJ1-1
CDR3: CASSQGQTGTNTEAFF
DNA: TGCGCCAGCAGCCAAGGGCAGACAGGGACGAACACTGAAGCTTTCTTT

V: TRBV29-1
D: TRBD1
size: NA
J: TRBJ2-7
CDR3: CSVEKGAGYEQYF
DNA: TGCAGCGTTGAAAAGGGGGCAGGGTACGAGCAGTACTTC

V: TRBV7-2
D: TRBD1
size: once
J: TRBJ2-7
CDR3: CASSLGGTGGKQYF
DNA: TGTGCCAGCAGCTTAGGAGGGACAGGGGGCAAACAGTACTTC

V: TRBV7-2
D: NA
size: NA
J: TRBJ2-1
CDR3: CASSFFGNNEQFF
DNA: TGTGCCAGCAGCTTTTTTGGGAACAATGAGCAGTTCTTC

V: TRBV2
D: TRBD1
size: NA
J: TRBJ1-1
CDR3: CASYYRGNTEAFF
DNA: TGTGCCAGCTATTACAGGGGGAACACTGAAGCTTTCTTT

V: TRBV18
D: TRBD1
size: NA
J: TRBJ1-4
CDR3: CASSPRDSEKLFF
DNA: TGTGCCAGCTCACCGAGGGACAGCGAAAAACTGTTTTTT

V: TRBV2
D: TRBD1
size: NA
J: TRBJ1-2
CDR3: CASRGTGGSVGYTF
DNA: TGTGCCAGCAGAGGGACAGGGGGCTCGGTTGGCTACACCTTC

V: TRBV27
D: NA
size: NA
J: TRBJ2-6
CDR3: CASSVLGGPSGANVLTF
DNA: TGTGCCAGCAGCGTTTTAGGAGGGCCCTCTGGGGCCAACGTCCTGACTTTC

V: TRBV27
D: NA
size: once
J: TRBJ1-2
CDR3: CASSTGRPANYGYTF
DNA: TGTGCCAGCAGTACAGGACGGCCAGCTAACTATGGCTACACCTTC

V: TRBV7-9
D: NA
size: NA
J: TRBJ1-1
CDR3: CASSPSSHTEAFF
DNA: TGTGCCAGCAGCCCGTCGTCGCACACTGAAGCTTTCTTT

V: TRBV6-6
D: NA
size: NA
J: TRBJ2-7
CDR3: CSRRYEQYF
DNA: TGTTCTAGGCGATACGAGCAGTACTTC

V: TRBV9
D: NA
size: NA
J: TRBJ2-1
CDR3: CASSPQTGASSYNEQFF
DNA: TGTGCCAGCAGCCCCCAGACGGGGGCGAGCTCCTACAATGAGCAGTTCTTC

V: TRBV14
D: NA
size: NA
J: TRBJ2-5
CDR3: CASSRSLVPQETQYF
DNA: TGTGCCAGCAGCCGAAGTCTCGTTCCCCAAGAGACCCAGTACTTC

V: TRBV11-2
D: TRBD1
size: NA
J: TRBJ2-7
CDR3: CASRWDSYEQYF
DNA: TGTGCCAGCAGGTGGGACAGCTACGAGCAGTACTTC

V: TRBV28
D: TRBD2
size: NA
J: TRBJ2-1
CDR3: CASSPHQGLAGTYNEQFF
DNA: TGTGCCAGCAGTCCCCATCAAGGACTAGCGGGCACCTACAATGAGCAGTTCTTC

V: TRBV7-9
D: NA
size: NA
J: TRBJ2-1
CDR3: CASSPSGQMYNEQFF
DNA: TGTGCCAGCAGCCCAAGCGGGCAAATGTACAATGAGCAGTTCTTC

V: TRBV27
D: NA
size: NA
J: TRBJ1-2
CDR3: CASRSLGSGSDGYTF
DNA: TGTGCCAGCAGGTCCCTGGGTTCGGGGAGCGATGGCTACACCTTC

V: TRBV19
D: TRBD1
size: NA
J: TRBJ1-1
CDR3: CASRDRGEAFF
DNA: TGTGCCAGTAGGGACAGGGGTGAAGCTTTCTTT

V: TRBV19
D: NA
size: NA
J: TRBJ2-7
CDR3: CASSIQVSHNPYEQYF
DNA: TGTGCCAGTAGTATACAGGTCAGTCATAACCCCTACGAGCAGTACTTC

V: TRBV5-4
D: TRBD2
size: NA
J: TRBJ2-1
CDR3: CASSLQLAGANEQFF
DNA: TGTGCCAGCAGCTTGCAACTAGCGGGAGCGAATGAGCAGTTCTTC

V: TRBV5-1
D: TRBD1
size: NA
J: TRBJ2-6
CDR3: CASSLGRQGAGANVLTF
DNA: TGCGCCAGCAGCTTGGGAAGACAGGGGGCTGGGGCCAACGTCCTGACTTTC

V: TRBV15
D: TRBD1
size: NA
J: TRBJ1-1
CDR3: CATSGGLQGRNTEAFF
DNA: TGTGCCACCAGCGGTGGACTACAGGGGAGGAACACTGAAGCTTTCTTT

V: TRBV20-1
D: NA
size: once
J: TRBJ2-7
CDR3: CSALAGEQYF
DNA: TGCAGTGCCCTGGCGGGGGAGCAGTACTTC

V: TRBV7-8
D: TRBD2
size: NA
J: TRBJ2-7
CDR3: CASSPTSGRRSEQYF
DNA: TGTGCCAGCAGCCCGACTAGCGGGAGGAGGAGCGAGCAGTACTTC

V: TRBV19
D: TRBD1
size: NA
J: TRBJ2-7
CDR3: CASRDGQGETYEQYF
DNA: TGTGCCAGTAGGGACGGACAGGGCGAAACCTACGAGCAGTACTTC

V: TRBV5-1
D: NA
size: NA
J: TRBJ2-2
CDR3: CASSLLASNTGELFF
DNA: TGCGCCAGCAGCTTGTTAGCGTCGAACACCGGGGAGCTGTTTTTT

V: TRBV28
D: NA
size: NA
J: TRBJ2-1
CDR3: CASKGGGTGRGQFF
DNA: TGTGCCAGCAAAGGAGGGGGAACCGGACGGGGGCAGTTCTTC

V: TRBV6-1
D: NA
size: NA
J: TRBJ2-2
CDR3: CASTRGQTGELFF
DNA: TGTGCCAGCACACGTGGACAGACCGGGGAGCTGTTTTTT

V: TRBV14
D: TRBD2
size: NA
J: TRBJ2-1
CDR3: CASSQVQLAGNEQFF
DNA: TGTGCCAGCAGCCAAGTTCAACTAGCGGGGAATGAGCAGTTCTTC

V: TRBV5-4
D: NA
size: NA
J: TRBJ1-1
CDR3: CASSLSGRNTEAFF
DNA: TGTGCCAGCAGCTTATCAGGGAGGAACACTGAAGCTTTCTTT

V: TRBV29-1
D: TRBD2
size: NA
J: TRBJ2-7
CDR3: CSVGSMGLAGSSPSYEQYF
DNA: TGCAGCGTTGGAAGTATGGGACTAGCGGGATCGTCGCCCTCCTACGAGCAGTACTTC

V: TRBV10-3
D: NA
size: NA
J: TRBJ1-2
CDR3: CAISESPRGPNYGYTF
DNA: TGTGCCATCAGTGAGTCTCCCCGGGGGCCTAACTATGGCTACACCTTC

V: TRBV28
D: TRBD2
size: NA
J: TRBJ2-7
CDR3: CASSLGGTPKLEQYF
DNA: TGTGCCAGCAGTTTGGGGGGGACCCCAAAATTGGAGCAGTACTTC

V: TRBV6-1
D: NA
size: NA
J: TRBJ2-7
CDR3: CASSEATTYEQYF
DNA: TGTGCCAGCAGTGAGGCTACGACCTACGAGCAGTACTTC

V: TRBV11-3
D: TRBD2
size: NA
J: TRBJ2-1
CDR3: CASSLGLAGGNEQFF
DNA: TGTGCCAGCAGCTTAGGTCTAGCGGGAGGCAATGAGCAGTTCTTC

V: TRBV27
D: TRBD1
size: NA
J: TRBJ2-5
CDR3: CASSWTGRGTQYF
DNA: TGTGCCAGCAGTTGGACAGGCCGAGGGACCCAGTACTTC